The clone carrying this T cell receptor beta chain has more than one count but fewer than ten. The data originate from a study of immune heterogeneity within non-small cell lung tumors. The germline gives CDR1 SGHVS, CDR2 FQNEAQ. This CDR3 is 16 amino acids long. Trimming shortened V by 3 bases and J by 5 bases, and 17 bases separated the two germline ends. With around 0.6 ug used per sample, the template was genomic DNA from bulk tumor. During surgery, each primary tumor gave multiple biopsies spaced as far apart as possible. The study cohort was described as untreated, and its members had newly diagnosed non-small cell lung cancer. They went on to have curative surgery. TCR beta CDR3 was amplified by multiplex PCR, first round ten to eleven cycles, 32 V and 13 J primers. Each CDR3 protein gets one entry after TCRdb re-called the multiplex PCR reads with MiXCR. The table includes 10,000 to 15,000 distinct CDR3 sequences, 20% to 25% detected once.

The sequence derives from a man in his forties or fifties with non-small cell lung cancer. The sample consisted of lung tumor tissue. This chain connects TRBV7-8 to TRBJ2-1; tentative D call: TRBD1 (6 bases). CDR3: CASSFPGHLLDNEQFF. In DNA, the CDR3 is TGTGCCAGCAGCTTTCCGGGACACCTTCTCGACAATGAGCAGTTCTTC.